This is a list of T cell receptor beta chains from one sample in a study of CXCR3-negative and CXCR3-positive naive CD8 T cells. TCRdb re-called the 5' RACE reads and catalogs CDR3 proteins one per entry, DNA excluded. This table lists about 58,000 distinct CDR3 sequences. The material sequenced was naive CXCR3- CD8+ T cells from blood. These receptors were taken from a human donor in good health. Some clones in this sample may be carry-over from other donors' samples. Each CDR3 is given with its conserved first and last residue. The order of the fields is V gene, J gene, CDR3 protein.

v_call: TRBV12-3/TRBV12-4; j_call: TRBJ2-3; cdr3_aa: CASSLGFTDTQYF
v_call: TRBV11-3; j_call: TRBJ2-1; cdr3_aa: CASSPENFSYNEQFF
v_call: TRBV7-9; j_call: TRBJ1-2; cdr3_aa: CASSPPDRLIYGYTF
v_call: TRBV4-1; j_call: TRBJ1-1; cdr3_aa: CASSAGIMNTEAFF
v_call: TRBV29-1; j_call: TRBJ2-5; cdr3_aa: CSGRLTGGRGETQYF
v_call: TRBV3-1; j_call: TRBJ2-5; cdr3_aa: CASSRQETQYF
v_call: TRBV12-3/TRBV12-4; j_call: TRBJ2-6; cdr3_aa: CASSLSAGAGANVLTF
v_call: TRBV18; j_call: TRBJ2-7; cdr3_aa: CASSPSGGWNEQYF
v_call: TRBV11-2; j_call: TRBJ2-7; cdr3_aa: CASSFGLTYEQYF
v_call: TRBV10-3; j_call: TRBJ1-1; cdr3_aa: CAISKYETNTEAFF
v_call: TRBV7-9; j_call: TRBJ1-2; cdr3_aa: CASSFPGLYGCTF
v_call: TRBV29-1; j_call: TRBJ1-1; cdr3_aa: CSVDWARGGTEAFF
v_call: TRBV12-3/TRBV12-4; j_call: TRBJ2-3; cdr3_aa: CASSLGAGGSGDTQYF
v_call: TRBV6-4; j_call: TRBJ2-3; cdr3_aa: CASGKIAGGLDTQYF
v_call: TRBV7-3; j_call: TRBJ2-3; cdr3_aa: CASGGGPTDTQYF
v_call: TRBV5-1; j_call: TRBJ2-3; cdr3_aa: CASSVPWEGQDTDTPYF